Shown below are 3 T cell receptor beta chains from a single sample sequenced in a study of blood T cell repertoires in COVID-19 (dated by TCRdb to 2020 to 2021). Library preparation used the immunoSEQ multiplex PCR assay. TCRdb re-hosts the immuneACCESS table, in-frame sequences only. Its copies lack some clones; in the studies checked, an unresolved V gene accounts for under half of them, and the cause for the rest is not known. This sample is represented by over 150,000 clones; roughly 78% of them were singletons. The leading ten clones occupy roughly 1.5% of the sample. Source material: peripheral blood. The source is an elderly man with acute or convalescent COVID-19.

V usage is TRBV3-1 (or the pseudogene TRBV3-2) and J usage is TRBJ2-3; possibly TRBD1 for D (6 bases). V was pared by 2 bases and J by 0 bases, with 6 bases between. The CDR3 covers 14 residues. Germline-derived CDR1 and CDR2 are LGHDT and YNNKEL (reference sequence). The CDR3 DNA follows: TGTGCCAGCAGCCAACAGGGGAGCACAGATACGCAGTATTTT. Its translation is CASSQQGSTDTQYF.

The chain recombines TRBV5-8 with TRBJ1-2; no reliable D call. There are 13 residues in the CDR3. Germline V CDR1 and CDR2: SGHTS, YDEGEE. Trimming took off 3 bases at V and 2 bases at J, with 8 bases between the two ends. The CDR3 DNA follows: TGTGCCAGCAGCTATACAGAGAACTATGGCTACACCTTC. Translated: CASSYTENYGYTF.

The V gene is TRBV19, the J gene TRBJ1-2; D gene ambiguous. CDR1 is LNHDA, CDR2 SQIVND, per germline (reference sequence). The CDR3 consists of 14 residues. The ends were cut back, 7 bases at V and 2 bases at J, with 14 bases in the middle. The CDR3 DNA sequence: TGTGCCAGTATCGCCAGGCAGGCGAACTATGGCTACACCTTC. Translation: CASIARQANYGYTF.